This T cell receptor (beta chain) was documented in a study of cytomegalovirus exposure and HLA in healthy donors. This CDR3 has 15 residues. The trim removed 6 bases at V and 8 bases at J, leaving 13 bases unmatched. Germline V gene lookup returns CDR1 MNHNS and CDR2 SASEGT. TCRdb's copy holds only in-frame clones and misses some; the assay was immunoSEQ multiplex PCR. In the table there are 220,000 or so clones, around 86% of which are singletons. The J gene is TRBJ2-1, the V gene TRBV6-1; 7 positions match TRBD2. Specimen: PBMCs. This receptor was taken from a woman aged 18-29 years in good health and CMV-seropositive. The DNA of the CDR3 is TGTGCCAGCAGCGTCCTACTAGCGATTGGGGATGAGCAGTTCTTC. This sequence encodes CASSVLLAIGDEQFF.